This record covers a single T cell receptor beta chain. Since a much larger clone is just one base distant, this may be a read error. The data derive from a study of T cells after yellow fever vaccination. The overall study: Sorting on CD3, CD45RA, CCR7 and CD95 yielded EM, EMRA, CM and Tscm memory subsets. The study, taken as a whole, reports: Clones from primary vaccination mostly reappeared after the booster (96% CD4, approximately 88% CD8). The secondary response showed a weaker magnitude and a faster peak, day 5 versus 15.

CDR3 size: 15 residues. The V gene's germline CDR1 is DFQATT and CDR2 SNEGSKA (reference sequence). Template switching with 5'RACE generated the TCR cDNA and added a universal primer site and UMIs. TCRdb redid the calling of the 5' RACE reads with MiXCR, one entry per CDR3 protein. This table holds tens of thousands of distinct CDR3 sequences, around 3.4% found once. The sequenced sample was PBMCs, either bulk or a sorted T-cell subset (CD4+, CD8+, memory, or dextramer-sorted; not recorded which), obtained roughly 45 days after the first yellow fever vaccination. The chain uses TRBV20-1 and TRBJ2-1; maybe TRBD1 (6 bases). The TCR sequence derives from a man between 18 and 29 years old who received the YFV17D yellow fever vaccine. For the CDR3, the DNA is TGCTGTGCTAGAGATCAGGGACAAGCCTACAATGAGCAGTTCTTC. Translation gives CCARDQGQAYNEQFF.